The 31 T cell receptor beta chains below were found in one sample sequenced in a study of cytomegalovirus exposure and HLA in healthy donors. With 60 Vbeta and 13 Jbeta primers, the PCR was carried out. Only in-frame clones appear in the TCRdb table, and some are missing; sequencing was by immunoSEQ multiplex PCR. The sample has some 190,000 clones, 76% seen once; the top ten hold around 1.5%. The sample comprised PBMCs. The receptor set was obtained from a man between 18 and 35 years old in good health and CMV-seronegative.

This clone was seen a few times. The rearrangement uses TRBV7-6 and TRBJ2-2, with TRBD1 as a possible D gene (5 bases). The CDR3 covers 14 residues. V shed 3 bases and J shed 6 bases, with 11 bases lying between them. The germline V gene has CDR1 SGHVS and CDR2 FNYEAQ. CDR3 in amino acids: CASSLRIGAGELFF. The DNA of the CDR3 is TGTGCCAGCAGCTTGAGGATAGGGGCCGGGGAGCTGTTTTTT.

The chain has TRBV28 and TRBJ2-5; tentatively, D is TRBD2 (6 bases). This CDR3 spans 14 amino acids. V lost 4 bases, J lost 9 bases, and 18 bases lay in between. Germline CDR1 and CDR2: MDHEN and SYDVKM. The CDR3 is CASSSQTRWGAQYF. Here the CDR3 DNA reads TGTGCCAGCAGTTCCCAGACTCGCTGGGGGGCCCAGTACTTC.

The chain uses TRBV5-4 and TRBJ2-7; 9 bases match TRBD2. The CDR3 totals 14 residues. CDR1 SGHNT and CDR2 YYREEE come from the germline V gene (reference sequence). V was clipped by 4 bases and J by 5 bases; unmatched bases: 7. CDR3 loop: CASSRGGAEDEQYF. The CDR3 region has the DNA TGTGCCAGCAGCCGCGGGGGGGCGGAGGACGAGCAGTACTTC.

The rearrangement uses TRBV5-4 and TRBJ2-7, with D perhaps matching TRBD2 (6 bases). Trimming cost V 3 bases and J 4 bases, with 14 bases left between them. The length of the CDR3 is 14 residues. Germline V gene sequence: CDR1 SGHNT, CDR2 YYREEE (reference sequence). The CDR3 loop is CASSSRDSKYEQYF. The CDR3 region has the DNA TGTGCCAGCAGCTCCCGGGACTCTAAATACGAGCAGTACTTC.

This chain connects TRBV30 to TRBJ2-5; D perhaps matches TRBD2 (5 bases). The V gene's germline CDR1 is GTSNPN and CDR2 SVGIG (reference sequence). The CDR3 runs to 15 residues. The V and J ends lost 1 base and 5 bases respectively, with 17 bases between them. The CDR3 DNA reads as TGTGCCTGGAGTGGGCTCCGAGGACTGACGGAGACCCAGTACTTC. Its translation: CAWSGLRGLTETQYF.

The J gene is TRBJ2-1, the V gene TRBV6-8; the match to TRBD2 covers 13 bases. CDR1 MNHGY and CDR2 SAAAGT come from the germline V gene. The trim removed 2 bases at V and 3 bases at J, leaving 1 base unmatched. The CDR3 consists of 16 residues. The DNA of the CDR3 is TGTGCCAGCAGTTACGGGACTAGCGGGGACTACAATGAGCAGTTCTTC. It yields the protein CASSYGTSGDYNEQFF.

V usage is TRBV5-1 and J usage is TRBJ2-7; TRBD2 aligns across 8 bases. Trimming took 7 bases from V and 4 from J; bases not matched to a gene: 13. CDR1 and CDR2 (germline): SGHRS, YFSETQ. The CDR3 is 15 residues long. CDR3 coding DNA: TGCGCCAGCGCCCCCTCAACCGGGAGGGCGTACGAGCAGTACTTC. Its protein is CASAPSTGRAYEQYF.

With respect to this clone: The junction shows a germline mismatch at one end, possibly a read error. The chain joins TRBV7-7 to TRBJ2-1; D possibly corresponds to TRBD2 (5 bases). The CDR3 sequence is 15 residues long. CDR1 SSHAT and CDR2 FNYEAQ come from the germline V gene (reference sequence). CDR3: CASSFSPGTYNEQFF. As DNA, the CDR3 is TGTGCTAGCAGCTTTTCGCCCGGGACCTACAATGAGCAGTTCTTC. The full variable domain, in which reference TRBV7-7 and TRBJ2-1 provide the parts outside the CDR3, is GAGVSQSPRYKVTKRGQDVTLRCDPISSHATLYWYQQALGQGPEFLTYFNYEAQPDKSGLPSDRFSAERPEGSISTLTIQRTEQRDSAMYRCASSFSPGTYNEQFFGPGTRLTVL.

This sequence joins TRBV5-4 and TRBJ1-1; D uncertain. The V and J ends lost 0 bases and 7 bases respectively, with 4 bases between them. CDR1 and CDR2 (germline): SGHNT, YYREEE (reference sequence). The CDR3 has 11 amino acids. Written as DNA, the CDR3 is TGTGCCAGCAGCTTGGGGCTTGAAGCTTTCTTT. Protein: CASSLGLEAFF. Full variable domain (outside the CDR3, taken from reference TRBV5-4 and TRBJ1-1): ETGVTQSPTHLIKTRGQQVTLRCSSQSGHNTVSWYQQALGQGPQFIFQYYREEENGRGNFPPRFSGLQFPNYSSELNVNALELDDSALYLCASSLGLEAFFGQGTRLTVV.

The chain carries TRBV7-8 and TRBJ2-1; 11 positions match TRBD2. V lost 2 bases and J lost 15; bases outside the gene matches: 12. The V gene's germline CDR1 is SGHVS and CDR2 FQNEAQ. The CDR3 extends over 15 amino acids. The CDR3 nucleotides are TGTGCCAGCAGCTTAAGCAGTAGCGGGGGGGCCCTTGGGTTCTTC. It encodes CASSLSSSGGALGFF.

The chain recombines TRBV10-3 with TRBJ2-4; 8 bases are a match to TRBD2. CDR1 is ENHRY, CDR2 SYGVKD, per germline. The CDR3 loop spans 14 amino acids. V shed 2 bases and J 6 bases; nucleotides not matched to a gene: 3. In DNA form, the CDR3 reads TGTGCCATCAGTGAGCCGGGACTAGTAAACATTCAGTACTTC. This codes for CAISEPGLVNIQYF.

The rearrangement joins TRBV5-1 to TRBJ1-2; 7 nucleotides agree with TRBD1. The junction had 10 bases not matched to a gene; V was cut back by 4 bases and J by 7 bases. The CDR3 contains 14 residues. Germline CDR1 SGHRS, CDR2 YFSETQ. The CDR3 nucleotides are TGCGCCAGCAGCATAACACAGGGGACTGGTGGCTACACCTTC. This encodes CASSITQGTGGYTF.

The CDR3 region has the DNA TGTGCCAGCAGTTTATCCGCCTCCCGGGGGGAGCAGTTCTTC. This sequence encodes CASSLSASRGEQFF. V usage is TRBV27 and J usage is TRBJ2-1, with D maybe TRBD2 (6 bases). There are 14 residues in the CDR3. Trimming shortened V by 0 bases and J by 10 bases, and 13 bases separated the two germline ends. Per germline, CDR1 MNHEY and CDR2 SMNVEV (reference sequence).

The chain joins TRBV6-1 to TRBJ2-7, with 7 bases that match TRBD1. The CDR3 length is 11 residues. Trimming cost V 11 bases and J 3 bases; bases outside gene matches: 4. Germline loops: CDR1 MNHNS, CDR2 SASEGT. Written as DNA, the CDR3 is TGTGCCCACCCAGGGGGCTACGAGCAGTACTTC. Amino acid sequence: CAHPGGYEQYF.

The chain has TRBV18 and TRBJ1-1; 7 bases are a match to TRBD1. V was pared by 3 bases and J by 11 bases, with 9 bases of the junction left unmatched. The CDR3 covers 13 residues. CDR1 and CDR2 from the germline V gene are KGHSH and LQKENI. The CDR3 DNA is TGTGCCAGCTCACCCCCGAACGACAGGGTCGCTTTCTTT. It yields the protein CASSPPNDRVAFF.

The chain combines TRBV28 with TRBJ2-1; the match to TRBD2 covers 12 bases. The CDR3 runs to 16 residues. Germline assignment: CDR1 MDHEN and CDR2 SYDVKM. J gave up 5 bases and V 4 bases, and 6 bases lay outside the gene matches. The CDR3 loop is CASSSLAGGGNNEQFF. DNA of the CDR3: TGTGCCAGCAGTTCCCTAGCGGGAGGGGGGAACAATGAGCAGTTCTTC.

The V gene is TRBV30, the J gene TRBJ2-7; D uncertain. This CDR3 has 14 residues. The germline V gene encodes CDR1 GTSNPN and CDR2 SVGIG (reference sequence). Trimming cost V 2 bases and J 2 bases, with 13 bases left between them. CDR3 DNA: TGTGCCTGGAGTCAACGGCGGCCCCCCTACGAGCAGTACTTC. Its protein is CAWSQRRPPYEQYF.

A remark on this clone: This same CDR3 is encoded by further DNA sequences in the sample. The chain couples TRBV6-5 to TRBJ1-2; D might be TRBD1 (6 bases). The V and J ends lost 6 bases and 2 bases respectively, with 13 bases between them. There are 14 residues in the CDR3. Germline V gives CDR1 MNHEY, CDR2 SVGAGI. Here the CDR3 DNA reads TGTGCCAGCAGCCTACAGGGACCCAACTATGGCTACACCTTC. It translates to CASSLQGPNYGYTF.

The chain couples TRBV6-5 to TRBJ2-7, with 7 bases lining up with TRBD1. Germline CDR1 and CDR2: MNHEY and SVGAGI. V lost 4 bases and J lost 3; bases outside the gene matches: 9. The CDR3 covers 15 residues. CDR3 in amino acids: CASSSRTGQRYEQYF. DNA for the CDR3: TGTGCCAGCAGTTCACGGACAGGACAACGCTACGAGCAGTACTTC.

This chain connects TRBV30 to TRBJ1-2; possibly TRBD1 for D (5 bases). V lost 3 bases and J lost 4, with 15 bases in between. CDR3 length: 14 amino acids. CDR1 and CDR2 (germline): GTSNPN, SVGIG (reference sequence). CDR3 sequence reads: CAWRGLEGGYGYTF. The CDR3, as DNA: TGTGCCTGGAGGGGACTCGAGGGCGGCTATGGCTACACCTTC.

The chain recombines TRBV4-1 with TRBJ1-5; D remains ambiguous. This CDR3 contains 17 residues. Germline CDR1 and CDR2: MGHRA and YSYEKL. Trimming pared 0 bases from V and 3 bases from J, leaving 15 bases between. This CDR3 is CASSQDVERSFNQPQHF. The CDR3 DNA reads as TGCGCCAGCAGCCAAGATGTTGAACGTAGTTTCAATCAGCCCCAGCATTTT.

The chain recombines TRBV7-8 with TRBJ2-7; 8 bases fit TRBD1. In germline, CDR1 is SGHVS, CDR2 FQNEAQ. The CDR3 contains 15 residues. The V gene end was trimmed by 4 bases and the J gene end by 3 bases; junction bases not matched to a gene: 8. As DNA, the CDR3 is TGTGCCAGCAGCTCCGATCCGACAGGGGTCTACGAGCAGTACTTC. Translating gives CASSSDPTGVYEQYF.

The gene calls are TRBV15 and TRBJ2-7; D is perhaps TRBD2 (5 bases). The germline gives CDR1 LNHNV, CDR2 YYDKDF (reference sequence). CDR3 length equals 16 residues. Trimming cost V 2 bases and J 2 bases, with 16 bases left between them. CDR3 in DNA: TGTGCCACCAGCAGAAGGGCGGGCCACCAGCCCTACGAGCAGTACTTC. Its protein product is CATSRRAGHQPYEQYF.

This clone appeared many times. This CDR3 is CASSPGAGGSTDTQYF. CDR3 coding DNA: TGTGCCAGCAGCCCCGGAGCGGGGGGGAGCACAGATACGCAGTATTTT. The chain is built from TRBV5-4 and TRBJ2-3; 10 nucleotides line up with TRBD2. The ends lost 4 bases at V and 0 bases at J; junction bases unmatched: 5. This CDR3 contains 16 residues. Germline V gives CDR1 SGHNT, CDR2 YYREEE (reference sequence).

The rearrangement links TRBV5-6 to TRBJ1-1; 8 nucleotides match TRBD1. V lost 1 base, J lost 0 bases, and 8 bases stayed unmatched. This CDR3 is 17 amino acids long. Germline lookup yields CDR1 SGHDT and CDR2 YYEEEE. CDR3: CASSLFRDRSMNTEAFF. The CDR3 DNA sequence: TGTGCCAGCAGCTTGTTTCGGGACAGGAGTATGAACACTGAAGCTTTCTTT.

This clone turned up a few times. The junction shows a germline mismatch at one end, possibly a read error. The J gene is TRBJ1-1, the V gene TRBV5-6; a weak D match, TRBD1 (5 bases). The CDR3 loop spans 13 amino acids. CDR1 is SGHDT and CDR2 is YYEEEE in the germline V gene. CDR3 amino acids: CASSYGRGTGAFF. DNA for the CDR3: TGTGCCAGCAGCTACGGACGGGGGACTGGAGCTTTCTTT. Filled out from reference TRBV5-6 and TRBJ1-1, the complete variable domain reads DAGVTQSPTHLIKTRGQQVTLRCSPKSGHDTVSWYQQALGQGPQFIFQYYEEEERQRGNFPDRFSGHQFPNYSSELNVNALLLGDSALYLCASSYGRGTGAFFGQGTRLTVV.

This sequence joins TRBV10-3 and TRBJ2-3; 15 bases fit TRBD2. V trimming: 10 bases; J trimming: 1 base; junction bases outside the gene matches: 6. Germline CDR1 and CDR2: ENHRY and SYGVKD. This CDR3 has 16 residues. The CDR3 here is CATGTSGGRGTDTQYF. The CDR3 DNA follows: TGTGCCACCGGGACTAGCGGGGGGCGAGGCACAGATACGCAGTATTTT.

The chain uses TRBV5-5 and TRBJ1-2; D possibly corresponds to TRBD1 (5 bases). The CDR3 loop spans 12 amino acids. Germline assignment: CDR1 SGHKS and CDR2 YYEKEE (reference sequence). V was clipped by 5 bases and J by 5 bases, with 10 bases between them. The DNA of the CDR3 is TGTGCCAGCAGTCCACCAGGGTATGGCTACACCTTC. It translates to CASSPPGYGYTF.

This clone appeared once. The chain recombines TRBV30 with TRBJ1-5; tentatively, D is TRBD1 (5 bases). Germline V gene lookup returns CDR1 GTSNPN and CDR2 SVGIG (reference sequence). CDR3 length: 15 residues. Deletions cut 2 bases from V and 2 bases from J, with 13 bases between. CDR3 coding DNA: TGTGCCTGGAGTAAGGGGAACAGGCGCAATCAGCCCCAGCATTTT. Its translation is CAWSKGNRRNQPQHF.

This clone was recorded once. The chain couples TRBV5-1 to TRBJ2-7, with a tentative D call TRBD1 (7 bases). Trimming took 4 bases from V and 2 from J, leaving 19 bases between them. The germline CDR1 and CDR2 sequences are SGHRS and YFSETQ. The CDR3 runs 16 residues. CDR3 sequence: CASSPTNRGGTYEQYF. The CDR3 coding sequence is TGCGCCAGCAGCCCGACGAACAGGGGAGGAACCTACGAGCAGTACTTC.

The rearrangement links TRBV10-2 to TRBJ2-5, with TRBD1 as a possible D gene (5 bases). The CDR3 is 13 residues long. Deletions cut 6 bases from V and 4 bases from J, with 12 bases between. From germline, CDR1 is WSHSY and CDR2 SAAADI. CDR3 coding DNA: TGCGCCAGCAGGGACACCGGCCGAGAGACCCAGTACTTC. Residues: CASRDTGRETQYF.